The clone carrying this T cell receptor (beta chain) was observed a handful of times. What it binds is not known. Germline lookup yields CDR1 SNHLY and CDR2 FYNNEI. The V gene lost 1 base and the J gene lost 12 bases, with 18 bases spanning the gap. CDR3 length: 14 residues. The TCR beta profiling, which covered VDJ combination and CDR3 sequence, was carried out using genomic DNA as the template. TCRdb reprocessed the reads with MiXCR, giving one entry per CDR3 protein. The repertoire has around 200,000 distinct CDR3 sequences, approximately 48% of them found once; the top ten carry 9.7%. The sample belongs to a study of CD8+CD57+ T cells in acquired aplastic anemia. Study conclusions and caveats: The study found no significant CD8+ Simpson's diversity difference between patients and controls.

Patients picked for sequencing had shown CD8+CD57+ cell expansion detected by flow cytometry. There was no therapy given to any patient before the blood sampling took place. Sequences were obtained from sorted CD4+, CD8+, or CD8+CD57+ T cells (not recorded which) from PBMCs. This receptor was taken from a human donor with aplastic anemia. The V gene is TRBV2, the J gene TRBJ1-2, with D perhaps matching TRBD1 (5 bases). Here the CDR3 reads CASSEGGRDPVDTF. DNA of the CDR3: TGTGCCAGCAGTGAAGGAGGCCGGGACCCGGTCGACACCTTC.